This T cell receptor beta chain derives from a study of cytomegalovirus exposure and HLA in healthy donors listed by TCRdb under 2017. As for the study more broadly: In an earlier analysis of around 540 of the donors, around 290 Gb of sequence data and 117 million unique TCR beta sequences from about 179 million T cells were reported. To decide whether each TCR beta V gene segment behaved as functional or pseudogenic, an earlier analysis of fewer than 750 of the donors relied on high-throughput TCR beta sequencing. In a later analysis, previously published TCR beta repertoires from 600 to 850 donors were re-analyzed and high-resolution HLA genotyping was added so that TCR occurrence patterns could be studied. A later genetic analysis took genome-wide SNP genotypes for about three fifths of the 666 donors and used that subset as a discovery cohort. Among about 360 genotyped donors of the cohort, an average of 235,054 unique TCR beta nucleotide sequences were sequenced per donor, 15% to 20% of them non-productive. Of the 350 to 450 genotyped donors, less than 90% were placed in the genetic ancestry cluster associated with self-reported Caucasian donors. The study profiled the T cell repertoires of under 850 subjects by immunosequencing and related them to cytomegalovirus serostatus. An early release that covered 500 to 800 HLA-typed donors contained approximately 300 gigabases of sequencing data and tens of millions of unique TCR sequences. A separate validation cohort of approximately 120 different subjects was used in addition to the roughly 670-subject first cohort. In the later analysis, no new phenotypic data were used to find candidate immune exposures; instead, reliance was placed on TCR beta sequences and their occurrence across donors. Five DR-DQ haplotypes were treated as single units for association and clustering because of strong linkage in the cohort. Every discovery cohort repertoire had been produced on one sequencing platform. To predict cytomegalovirus infection status, the study combined high-throughput TCR immunosequencing, statistical association of individual TCRs with disease status, and machine learning. The number of typed donors differed by locus: 629-630 for A, B, C, DRB1 and DQB1; 522 for DQA1; around 610 for DPA1; and around 470 for DPB1. Alongside the repertoire data, information on donor age, sex, ethnicity and CMV serostatus was compiled. Class I and class II HLA loci were covered by the typing at four-digit resolution. The study aimed to test whether cataloging public T cell receptors could reveal signatures of past pathogen exposure. Overall study outcomes, separate from this receptor: Immune exposure information for the cohort was limited to CMV serostatus. Three of the identified cytomegalovirus-associated TCR beta chains were confirmed in vitro to be specific for cytomegalovirus antigens. Sequencing depth was assumed to be roughly uniform across donors in the presence/absence analyses, though that assumption may not hold. At a false discovery rate of 0.05, a later analysis linked about 17,000 TCR beta sequences to specific HLA alleles. Correlated functional status among segregating V segments might be attributable to linkage disequilibrium, but an unknown experimental factor could not be ruled out. A later analysis found that HLA-associated TCR beta chains were more clonally expanded and had lower generation probabilities than equally common non-associated chains. A further reported finding was that TCR beta sequences accurately predicted the HLA-A and HLA-B alleles for most subjects in the first cohort. While some public TCRs were present in many individuals, most TCR sequences turned up only very rarely across donors. A later analysis reported that several top co-occurrence clusters appeared linked to parvovirus B19, influenza, CMV and Epstein-Barr virus. When HLA alleles, especially DR and DQ, strongly co-occurred, attributing TCR associations to individual alleles was difficult. Because the 87-base-pair reads could not distinguish some IMGT-functional V segments, including TRBV6-2 and TRBV6-3, those segments were excluded. According to a later genetic analysis, donors in an Asian-associated ancestry cluster had fewer N-insertions in productive TCRs than the roughly 670-donor mean. In an earlier analysis of approximately 590 of the donors, most TCR beta V segments appeared in productive rearrangements about 87% or about 30% of the time, broadly matching IMGT annotations. The study gave a list of 150 to 200 TCR beta chains associated with cytomegalovirus. Because counts were too low, 15 or so rarely observed V segments, including chromosome 9 orphons, were excluded from the earlier analysis of roughly 580 of the donors. This cohort had only TCR beta chains sequenced, and the lack of alpha or paired-chain data limited which features could be detected. Cytomegalovirus status was reported to be diagnosed by the classifier with high specificity and sensitivity in both the original and validation cohorts. According to a later analysis, TCR association rates differed among HLA loci, with DRB1 alleles showing the most associated TCRs and HLA-C alleles showing the fewest. Most CMV-associated TCR beta chains appeared to be HLA-restricted in a later analysis, and the HLA associations seemed to be driven largely by CMV exposure. In a later genetic analysis, a missense DCLRE1C variant was associated with V-gene and J-gene trimming of TCR beta chains, and the association was replicated in an independent cohort. The authors suggested that the approach could potentially be generalized to other disease states and immunological phenotypes. HLA typing was unavailable for some donors at each locus, so association tests used only the typed subset. The sequencing pipeline was judged likely to have produced a cluster of highly shared sequence variants as a technical artifact.

CDR1 and CDR2 are read off the germline V gene as MDHEN and SYDVKM. The germline ends are 15 bases apart after V is trimmed by 6 bases and J by 3 bases. Including the terminal cysteine and phenylalanine, the CDR3 comprises 14 residues. The entry retains the CDR3 DNA only, 42 bases that are in frame from base 1. In total, about 650 healthy bone marrow donors made up the cohort. At the time of sampling, every cohort member was nominally healthy, though immune exposures that went unrecorded were likely present. The donor was CMV seronegative and was included in the group of 352 seronegative cohort members. A peripheral blood sample was collected from each donor, and TCR beta sequencing was performed on peripheral blood mononuclear cells. Genomic DNA extraction from the blood cell samples was performed with the Qiagen DNeasy Blood Extraction Kit. About this clone: The specificity of this receptor is unknown. It has no much larger one-base neighbor in the sample; base qualities were not kept.

The method was the immunoSEQ multiplex PCR assay. For the multiplex PCR, a mixture combining 60 forward primers for TCR Vbeta segments and 13 reverse primers for TCR Jbeta segments was used. A multiplex PCR assay on genomic DNA amplified the CDR3 region of rearranged TCR beta genes. On the Illumina HiSeq System, the amplified TCR beta libraries were sequenced as 87-base-pair reads. In the source study's methods: In a later analysis, tens of millions of unique TCR beta chains were counted across the 690 or so repertoires, and around 10 million of these chains were shared by at least two donors. A nearest-neighbor algorithm error-corrected the raw reads and collapsed the reads into unique sequences, merging closely related sequences to remove PCR and sequencing errors. To assign V, D and J gene segments, CDR3 sequences were aligned to IMGT reference sequences. For a sequence to be retained, a match of at least six nucleotides to both a V gene segment and a J gene segment was required. A rearrangement counted as productive if the CDR3 had no stop codons and remained in frame with V and J, and every other rearrangement counted as non-productive. CDR3 was defined according to IMGT convention as the region running from the second conserved V-encoded cysteine to the conserved J-encoded phenylalanine. The earlier analysis of 587 of the donors excluded any sequence lacking an unambiguous match to a single V gene segment. In an earlier analysis of 450 to 700 of the donors, V segments were called functional above 56.7% productive rearrangements and were called segregating when the between-donor standard deviation exceeded 5%. A statistical classification framework was built for diagnosing cytomegalovirus status from the catalog of TCR beta chain sequences. In a later analysis, TCR nucleotide sequences were compared against IMGT/GENE-DB human TR gene sequences so that V and J genes could be assigned. A later analysis assigned CDR3 sequences and most-parsimonious VDJ recombination scenarios with the TCRdist pipeline. A later analysis defined each TCR beta chain by its CDR3 amino acid sequence plus V-gene family, and excluded reads lacking a unique V-gene family. A later analysis removed 600 or so highly shared, low-generation-probability nucleotide sequences to deal with suspected cross-contamination and a sequencing artifact. A later analysis calculated a clonal expansion index for each public chain from normalized within-repertoire ranks of inferred template counts. In a later analysis, generation probabilities were computed using a VDJ recombination model fitted to out-of-frame rearrangements, and the results were checked against IGoR. In a later analysis, TCR-TCR, TCR-HLA and TCR-CMV co-occurrence was scored with hypergeometric tests, and a repertoire-size bias correction was applied to TCR pairs. False discovery rates were estimated in a later analysis by permuting HLA or CMV assignments 20 times. In a later analysis, co-occurring TCRs were grouped using DBSCAN, and TCRdist sequence similarity was added for clustering within HLA-allele-positive subsets. Co-occurrence clustering excluded repertoires with fewer than 30,000 or more than 120,000 public chains, plus five with anomalous nucleotide sharing. TCRdb's version of the immuneACCESS table is confined to in-frame rearrangements and falls short of the full clone set. An unresolved V gene accounts for under half of the shortfall where checked; the remainder is of unknown origin. Clonal size and the V and J genes are those of that table, whereas D and trimming came from the DNA. This sample holds approximately 130,000 clones; around 72% were observed only once. Clones ranked in the top ten supply around 2% of the sample.

Sequencing input: PBMCs. The V gene is TRBV28 and the J gene is TRBJ2-7, with a weak D call of TRBD1 (5 bases match). The sequence was collected from a woman in her thirties or forties in good health and CMV-seronegative. The nucleotide sequence reads as follows: TGTGCCAGCAGCCGAGGACACAACTACTACGAGCAGTACTTC. Its protein is CASSRGHNYYEQYF.